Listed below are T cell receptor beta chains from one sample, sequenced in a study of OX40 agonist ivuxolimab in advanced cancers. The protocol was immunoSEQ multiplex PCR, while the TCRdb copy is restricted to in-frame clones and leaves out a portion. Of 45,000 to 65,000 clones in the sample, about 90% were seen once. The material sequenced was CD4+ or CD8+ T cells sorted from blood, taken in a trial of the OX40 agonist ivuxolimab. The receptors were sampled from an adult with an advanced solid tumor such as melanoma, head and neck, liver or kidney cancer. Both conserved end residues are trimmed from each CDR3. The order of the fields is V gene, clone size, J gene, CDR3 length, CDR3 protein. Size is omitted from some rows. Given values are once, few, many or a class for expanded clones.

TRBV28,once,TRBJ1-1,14,ASLSPGPGPNSEAF
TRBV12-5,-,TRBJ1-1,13,ASGLGTGMNTEAF
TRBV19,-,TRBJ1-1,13,ASIFGRFGNTEAF
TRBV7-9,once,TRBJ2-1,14,ASSSRTSGARGEQF
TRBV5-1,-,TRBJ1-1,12,ASSYLDGNTEAF
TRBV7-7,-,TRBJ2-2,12,ASSSNDSPGELF
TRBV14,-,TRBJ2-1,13,ASSQDEAIPYEQF
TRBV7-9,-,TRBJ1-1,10,ASSLADREAF
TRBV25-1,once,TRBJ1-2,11,ASRGTSGSGYT
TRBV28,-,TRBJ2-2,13,ASRRLAGVTGELF
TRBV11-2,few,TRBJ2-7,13,ASSFVAASSYEQY
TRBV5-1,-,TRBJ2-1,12,ASREGQSYNEQF
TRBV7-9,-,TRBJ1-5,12,ASSHLGTGGVEH
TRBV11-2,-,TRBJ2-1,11,ASSLSRGNEQF
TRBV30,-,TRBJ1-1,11,AWSVGLKGGAF
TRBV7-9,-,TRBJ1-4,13,ASSLTGVVNEKLF
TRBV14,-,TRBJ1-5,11,ASSPDSQQPQH
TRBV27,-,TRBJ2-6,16,ASSLSIYSDSGANVLT
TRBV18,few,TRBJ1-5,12,ASSPDLGNQPQH
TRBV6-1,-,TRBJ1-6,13,ASRGGSSYNSPLH
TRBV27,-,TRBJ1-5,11,ATAGGYNQPQH
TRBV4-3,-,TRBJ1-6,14,ASSAQNRAKNSPLH
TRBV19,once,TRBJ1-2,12,ASSPSVRTYGYT
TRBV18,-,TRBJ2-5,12,ASSPRDFQETQY